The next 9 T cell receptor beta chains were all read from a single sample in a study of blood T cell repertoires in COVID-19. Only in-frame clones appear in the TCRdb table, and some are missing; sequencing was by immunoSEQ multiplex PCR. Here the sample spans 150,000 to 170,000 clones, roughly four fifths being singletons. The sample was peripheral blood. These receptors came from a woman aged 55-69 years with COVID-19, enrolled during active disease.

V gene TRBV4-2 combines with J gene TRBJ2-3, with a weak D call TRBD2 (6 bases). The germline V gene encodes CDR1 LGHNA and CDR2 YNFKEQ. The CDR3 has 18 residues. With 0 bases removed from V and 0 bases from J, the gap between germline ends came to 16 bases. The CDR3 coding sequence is TGTGCCAGCAGCCAAGATTCGTTCGGGGGATTTAGCACAGATACGCAGTATTTT. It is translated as CASSQDSFGGFSTDTQYF.

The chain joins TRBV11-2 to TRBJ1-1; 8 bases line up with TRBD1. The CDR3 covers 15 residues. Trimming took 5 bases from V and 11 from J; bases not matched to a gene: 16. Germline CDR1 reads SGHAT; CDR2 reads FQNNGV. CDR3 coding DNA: TGTGCCAGCAGCCATGAACCCACAGGGGGTCGGCGTGCTTTCTTT. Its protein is CASSHEPTGGRRAFF.

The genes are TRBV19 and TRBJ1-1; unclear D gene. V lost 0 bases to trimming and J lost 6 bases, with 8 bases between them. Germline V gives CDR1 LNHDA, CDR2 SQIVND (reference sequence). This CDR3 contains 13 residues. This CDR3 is CASSIDRGSEAFF. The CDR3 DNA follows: TGTGCCAGTAGTATAGATCGGGGATCTGAAGCTTTCTTT.

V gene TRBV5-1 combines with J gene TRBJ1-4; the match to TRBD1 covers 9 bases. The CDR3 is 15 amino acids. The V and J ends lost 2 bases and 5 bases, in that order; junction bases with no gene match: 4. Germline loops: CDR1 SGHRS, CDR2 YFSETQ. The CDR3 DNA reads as TGCGCCAGCAGCTTCGCCGGGACAGGGAATGAAAAACTGTTTTTT. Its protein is CASSFAGTGNEKLFF.

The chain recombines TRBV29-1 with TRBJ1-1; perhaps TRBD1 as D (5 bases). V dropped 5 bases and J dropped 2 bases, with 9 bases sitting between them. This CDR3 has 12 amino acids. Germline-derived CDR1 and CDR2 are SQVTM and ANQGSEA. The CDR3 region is CSVPQGNTEAFF. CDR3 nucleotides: TGCAGCGTTCCGCAGGGAAACACTGAAGCTTTCTTT.

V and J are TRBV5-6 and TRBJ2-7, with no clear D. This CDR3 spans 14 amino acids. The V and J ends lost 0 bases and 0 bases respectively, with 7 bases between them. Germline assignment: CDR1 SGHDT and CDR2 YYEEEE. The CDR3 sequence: CASSLDRVSYEQYF. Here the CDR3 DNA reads TGTGCCAGCAGCTTGGACAGAGTCTCCTACGAGCAGTACTTC.

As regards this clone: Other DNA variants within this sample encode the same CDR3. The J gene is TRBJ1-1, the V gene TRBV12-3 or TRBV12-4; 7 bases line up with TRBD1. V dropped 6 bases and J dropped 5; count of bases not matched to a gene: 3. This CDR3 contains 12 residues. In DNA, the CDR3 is TGTGCCAGCAGGCCACAGGGGACTGAAGCTTTCTTT. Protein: CASRPQGTEAFF.

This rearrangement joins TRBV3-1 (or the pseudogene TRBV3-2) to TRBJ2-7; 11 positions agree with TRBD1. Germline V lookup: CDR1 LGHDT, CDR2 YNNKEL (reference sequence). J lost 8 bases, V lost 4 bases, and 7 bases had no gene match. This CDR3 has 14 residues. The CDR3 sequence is CASSPGTGGSKQYF. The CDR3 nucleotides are TGTGCCAGCAGCCCCGGGACAGGGGGTTCGAAGCAGTACTTC.

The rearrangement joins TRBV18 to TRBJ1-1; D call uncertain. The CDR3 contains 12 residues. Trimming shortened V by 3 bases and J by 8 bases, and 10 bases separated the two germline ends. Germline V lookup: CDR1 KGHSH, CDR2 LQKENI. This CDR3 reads CASSPAGWEAFF. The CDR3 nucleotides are TGTGCCAGCTCACCGGCGGGGTGGGAAGCTTTCTTT.